In this sample, the clone carrying this T cell receptor (beta chain) turned up a few times. Its antigen is as yet unknown. The sample originates from a study of post-analysis software for immune sequencing data. As for the study in general: Secondary progressive, relapsing-remitting and progressive-relapsing multiple sclerosis were among the included disease courses. Study-level findings and limits: Batch-matched samples strongly co-clustered by F measure. Five TRBV segments occurring more often in patients than controls included TRBV5-6, TRBV5-1 and TRBV20-1. For normalized Chao1 diversity, multiple sclerosis patients scored significantly lower than controls did.

TCR beta cDNA libraries had unique molecular identifiers. Out of about 0.9 to 10 million T cells, some 480,000 cDNA molecules were generated. One entry per CDR3 protein results from TCRdb running MiXCR on the PCR reads. The data show hundreds of thousands of distinct CDR3 sequences, with about 27% seen just once and approximately 0.6% held by the top ten. The CDR3 covers 15 residues. Germline V gene sequence: CDR1 LGHDT, CDR2 YNNKEL (reference sequence). V lost 8 bases, J lost 2 bases, and 18 bases lay in between. The rearrangement uses TRBV3-1 and TRBJ2-5; D perhaps matches TRBD2 (5 bases). Sequenced sample: blood. This clonotype originated in a girl aged 5-17 years with multiple sclerosis. CDR3 in DNA: TGTGCCAGCTCTCATCCGACTGAGCGGCAAGAGACCCAGTACTTC. Translated, it gives CASSHPTERQETQYF.